This T cell receptor (beta chain) was profiled in a study of CD8 T cells in Susac syndrome. Random hexamers primed reverse transcription of about 0.5 to 1 ug RNA. Amplification of TCR beta CDR3 spanned 54 Vbeta and 13 Jbeta via immunoSEQ multiplex PCR. Using its own MiXCR run on the immunoSEQ multiplex PCR reads, TCRdb lists one record per CDR3 protein. Among more than 150,000 distinct CDR3 sequences, nearly 97% were seen once, and the ten largest hold 0.14% to 0.15%. The multiple sclerosis controls consisted of treatment-naive patients with relapsing-remitting disease, either stable or active. The authors negatively isolated CD8+ and CD4+ T cells and FACS-enriched TEMRA cells. This TCR derives from a human donor with multiple sclerosis. Specimen: CD8+ T cells from PBMCs.

CDR3 sequence (DNA): TGTGCCAGCAGTTCTAGATTTCCTAATGAGCAGTTCTTC. Translation: CASSSRFPNEQFF. The rearrangement links TRBV13 to TRBJ2-1; D is unclear. CDR1 is PRHDT, CDR2 FYEKMQ, per germline (reference sequence). The CDR3 loop spans 13 amino acids. Trimming pared 6 bases from V and 7 bases from J, leaving 13 bases between.